This T cell receptor beta chain was sequenced during a study of blood T cells in healthy people across ages. All donors came from Russia, were Caucasian and healthy, and spanned ages roughly 6 to 95. CDR3 length equals 15 residues. From germline, CDR1 is MGHRA and CDR2 YSYEKL. V was pared by 6 bases and J by 7 bases, with 19 bases between. Next came a second PCR, run for roughly 7 to 12 cycles, which used a sample-barcoded 5' primer along with a J-beta primer mix. Each sample yielded at least 3 million CDR3-containing paired-end reads. MiXCR, run by TCRdb on the 5' RACE reads, gives a single entry per CDR3 protein. The sample lists about 970,000 distinct CDR3 sequences, about 51% seen once, with around a fifth in the top ten. As for this clonotype: Its antigen remains unidentified.

Study conclusions and caveats: Long-lived and aged donors differed, with more naive CD4+ cells and higher diversity in the long-lived. Observed TCR beta diversity per million T cells went down as age went up. This fall followed a roughly linear course with age.

Material for sequencing was blood. The TCR comes from a woman aged 60-75 years in good health. The V and J genes are TRBV4-1 and TRBJ2-1; D unresolved. The CDR3 reads CASRNLGTERNEQFF. The DNA for the CDR3 is TGCGCCAGCAGAAATTTAGGCACGGAGAGGAATGAGCAGTTCTTC.